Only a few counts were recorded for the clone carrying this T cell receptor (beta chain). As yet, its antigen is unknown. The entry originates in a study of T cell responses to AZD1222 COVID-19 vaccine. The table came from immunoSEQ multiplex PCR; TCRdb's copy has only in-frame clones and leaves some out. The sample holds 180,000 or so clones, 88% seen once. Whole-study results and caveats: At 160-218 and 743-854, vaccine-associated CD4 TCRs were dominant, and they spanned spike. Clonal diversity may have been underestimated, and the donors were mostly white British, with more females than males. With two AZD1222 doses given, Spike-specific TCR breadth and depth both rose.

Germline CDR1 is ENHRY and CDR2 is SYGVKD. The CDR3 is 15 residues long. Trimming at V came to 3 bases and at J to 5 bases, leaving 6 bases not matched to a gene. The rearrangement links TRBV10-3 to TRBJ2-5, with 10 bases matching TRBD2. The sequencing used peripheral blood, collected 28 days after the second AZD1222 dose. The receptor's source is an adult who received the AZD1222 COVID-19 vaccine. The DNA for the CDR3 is TGTGCCATCAGTGAAGCGGGAGGGCCGGGGGAGACCCAGTACTTC. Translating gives CAISEAGGPGETQYF.